A selection of T cell receptor beta chains follows, all from one sample in a study of blood T cell repertoires in COVID-19. Produced via immunoSEQ multiplex PCR; TCRdb's table is partial and in-frame only. The table lists hundreds of thousands of clones, approximately 90% of them singletons. Material: peripheral blood. Receptor source: a woman in her twenties or thirties with active or convalescent COVID-19. The CDR3 runs from the conserved cysteine through the conserved F or W. The D gene is left open where the match is weak. For some rows the clone size is stated as once, few or many, or as a class when expanded; others skip it.

j_call v_call clone_size d_call cdr3_aa cdr3_nt
TRBJ1-1 TRBV6-4 NA NA CASSDSSFTEAFF TGTGCCAGCAGTGACTCGTCCTTCACTGAAGCTTTCTTT
TRBJ2-7 TRBV25-1 NA TRBD1 CASSPKGGQGFREQYF TGTGCCAGCAGTCCTAAGGGGGGACAGGGGTTCCGCGAGCAGTACTTC
TRBJ2-7 TRBV5-1 NA TRBD1 CASSMTGLEQYF TGCGCCAGCAGCATGACAGGGCTCGAGCAGTACTTC
TRBJ1-5 TRBV6-6 NA NA CASSYPENNQPQHF TGTGCCAGCAGTTATCCAGAAAACAATCAGCCCCAGCATTTT
TRBJ2-2 TRBV30 NA NA CAWSVLVSGELFF TGTGCCTGGAGTGTACTGGTGTCCGGGGAGCTGTTTTTT
TRBJ2-3 TRBV27 once TRBD1 CASSLGGQLGTQYF TGTGCCAGCAGTTTAGGGGGACAGCTAGGTACGCAGTATTTT
TRBJ1-1 TRBV20-1 NA TRBD1 CSASALGTGGTEAFF TGCAGTGCTAGTGCCCTCGGGACAGGGGGCACTGAAGCTTTCTTT
TRBJ2-1 TRBV19 NA NA CASIPRPKWRLYNEQFF TGTGCCAGTATACCCCGCCCTAAGTGGAGGCTCTACAATGAGCAGTTCTTC
TRBJ1-3 TRBV18 NA NA CASSRLEAGVGNTIYF TGTGCCAGCTCACGACTCGAAGCAGGGGTCGGAAACACCATATATTTT
TRBJ2-5 TRBV5-1 NA TRBD2 CASSLTSGGISQETQYF TGCGCCAGCAGCTTGACTAGCGGGGGAATTAGTCAAGAGACCCAGTACTTC
TRBJ2-7 TRBV19 NA NA CASSPAPSYEQYF TGTGCCAGTAGCCCAGCGCCTTCCTACGAGCAGTACTTC
TRBJ1-2 TRBV6-1 once NA CASSEARGGSGYTF TGTGCCAGCAGTGAAGCGAGGGGGGGGTCTGGCTACACCTTC
TRBJ1-5 TRBV6-6 NA NA CASAVRALPQHF TGTGCCAGTGCGGTGAGGGCCCTGCCCCAGCATTTT
TRBJ1-3 TRBV5-1 NA NA CASTAGTNGNTIYF TGCGCCAGCACCGCCGGGACAAACGGAAACACCATATATTTT
TRBJ1-2 TRBV18 few TRBD1 CASSPQGAAHGYTF TGTGCCAGCTCACCACAGGGGGCCGCTCATGGCTACACCTTC
TRBJ1-4 TRBV5-1 NA NA CASSLGSSATNEKLFF TGCGCCAGCAGCTTGGGGTCGAGTGCAACTAATGAAAAACTGTTTTTT
TRBJ2-1 TRBV11-3 NA TRBD2 CASSGTSGNEQFF TGTGCCAGCAGCGGGACTAGCGGTAATGAGCAGTTCTTC
TRBJ1-1 TRBV19 few TRBD1 CASSIHRGPMNTEAFF TGTGCCAGTAGTATTCACAGGGGCCCTATGAACACTGAAGCTTTCTTT
TRBJ2-1 TRBV5-1 NA TRBD2 CASSKRDYNEQFF TGCGCCAGCAGTAAGCGGGACTACAATGAGCAGTTCTTC